Listed below are T cell receptor beta chains from one sample, sequenced in a study of blood T cell repertoires in COVID-19. The table came from immunoSEQ multiplex PCR; TCRdb's copy has only in-frame clones and leaves some out. Here the sample spans 90,000 to 130,000 clones, nearly 80% being singletons. Sequencing input: peripheral blood. The receptors were gathered from a woman older than 75 with active or convalescent COVID-19. CDR3s include the opening cysteine and the closing phenylalanine or tryptophan. D genes are given only for firm matches. Only some rows state a clone size, as once, few, many or a class for expanded clones.

clone_size | j_call | v_call | d_call | cdr3_aa | cdr3_nt
. | TRBJ2-5 | TRBV5-1 | TRBD2 | CASSLETGGGETQYF | TGCGCCAGCAGCTTGGAAACGGGGGGTGGAGAGACCCAGTACTTC
. | TRBJ2-2 | TRBV5-1 | TRBD2 | CASSLIGGSTGELFF | TGCGCCAGCAGCTTGATCGGCGGGAGCACCGGGGAGCTGTTTTTT
. | TRBJ1-1 | TRBV10-2 | . | CASRGTNFAFF | TGCGCCAGCAGGGGGACAAATTTTGCTTTCTTT
. | TRBJ1-1 | TRBV11-2 | . | CASSYQAGMNTEAFF | TGTGCCAGCAGCTATCAGGCGGGGATGAACACTGAAGCTTTCTTT
. | TRBJ1-1 | TRBV7-9 | TRBD1 | CASSQARGSTEAFF | TGTGCCAGCAGCCAAGCCAGGGGGAGCACTGAAGCTTTCTTT
. | TRBJ1-2 | TRBV5-4 | . | CASSPGGDYGYTF | TGTGCCAGCAGCCCCGGGGGAGACTATGGCTACACCTTC
many | TRBJ2-1 | TRBV2 | TRBD2 | CASSQGTSGRAFYNEQFF | TGTGCCAGCAGTCAGGGGACTAGCGGGAGGGCCTTCTACAATGAGCAGTTCTTC
. | TRBJ2-1 | TRBV25-1 | TRBD2 | CASSTSGRYNEQFF | TGTGCCAGCAGTACTAGCGGGAGATACAATGAGCAGTTCTTC
. | TRBJ2-2 | TRBV9 | . | CASSVGGQNTGELFF | TGTGCCAGCAGCGTAGGTGGACAGAACACCGGGGAGCTGTTTTTT
. | TRBJ1-6 | TRBV28 | . | CASSSTWTHLLGNSPLHF | TGTGCCAGCAGTTCAACCTGGACTCATTTGCTGGGAAATTCACCCCTCCACTTT
. | TRBJ1-4 | TRBV20-1 | . | CSASVRVDEKLFF | TGCAGTGCTAGTGTCAGGGTAGATGAAAAACTGTTTTTT
. | TRBJ2-7 | TRBV5-1 | TRBD2 | CASSQILAGGIYEQYF | TGCGCCAGCAGTCAGATTCTAGCGGGAGGAATCTACGAGCAGTACTTC
. | TRBJ1-5 | TRBV2 | . | CASRGQNNQPQHF | TGTGCCAGCCGAGGGCAGAACAATCAGCCCCAGCATTTT
. | TRBJ1-2 | TRBV24-1 | . | CATSGGGRYGYTF | TGTGCCACCAGTGGGGGGGGAAGATATGGCTACACCTTC
. | TRBJ1-2 | TRBV3-1/TRBV3-2 | TRBD1 | CASSQGGQGLGYTF | TGTGCCAGCAGCCAGGGTGGACAGGGGTTGGGCTACACCTTC
. | TRBJ2-1 | TRBV7-8 | TRBD1 | CASSLGSGGVNEQFF | TGTGCCAGCAGCTTAGGCTCAGGGGGTGTAAATGAGCAGTTCTTC
. | TRBJ1-2 | TRBV24-1 | TRBD1 | CATSDSFSGQNYGYTF | TGTGCCACCAGTGACTCATTTTCGGGACAGAACTATGGCTACACCTTC
. | TRBJ1-2 | TRBV5-1 | TRBD1 | CASSLGQGTFGYTF | TGCGCCAGCAGCTTGGGACAGGGGACTTTTGGCTACACCTTC
. | TRBJ1-2 | TRBV6-4 | TRBD1 | CASSDPPGGYGYTF | TGTGCCAGCAGTGACCCCCCAGGGGGCTATGGCTACACCTTC
. | TRBJ2-3 | TRBV5-1 | TRBD2 | CASSLVASGTSGTDTQYF | TGCGCCAGCAGCTTGGTGGCTAGCGGAACCTCTGGCACAGATACGCAGTATTTT
once | TRBJ1-1 | TRBV7-2 | TRBD1 | CASSVQGFGEAFF | TGTGCCAGCAGCGTACAGGGGTTTGGTGAAGCTTTCTTT
few | TRBJ2-1 | TRBV7-9 | TRBD1 | CASRQGLYNEQFF | TGTGCCAGCAGACAGGGGCTCTACAATGAGCAGTTCTTC
. | TRBJ2-1 | TRBV3-1/TRBV3-2 | . | CASSQRPGGHEQFF | TGTGCCAGCAGCCAAAGGCCCGGCGGCCATGAGCAGTTCTTC
. | TRBJ1-4 | TRBV28 | . | CASSLYRGSNEKLFF | TGTGCCAGCAGTTTATATCGGGGATCTAATGAAAAACTGTTTTTT
. | TRBJ2-7 | TRBV4-3 | TRBD2 | CASSILAGGEQYF | TGCGCCAGCAGTATCCTAGCGGGAGGGGAGCAGTACTTC
. | TRBJ1-4 | TRBV24-1 | . | CATSDLGQSANEKLFF | TGTGCCACCAGTGACTTGGGTCAATCGGCTAATGAAAAACTGTTTTTT
. | TRBJ1-2 | TRBV18 | . | CASSPQSVHNYGYTF | TGTGCCAGCTCACCACAGTCGGTGCATAACTATGGCTACACCTTC
. | TRBJ1-4 | TRBV7-9 | TRBD1 | CASSLIDRGGEKLFF | TGTGCCAGCAGCTTAATCGACAGGGGTGGTGAAAAACTGTTTTTT
. | TRBJ1-4 | TRBV2 | . | CASVRDEKLFF | TGTGCCAGCGTTCGGGATGAAAAACTGTTTTTT
. | TRBJ2-1 | TRBV2 | TRBD2 | CASRLRLAGDNYNEQFF | TGTGCCAGCAGGCTCAGACTAGCGGGGGATAACTACAATGAGCAGTTCTTC
. | TRBJ1-1 | TRBV7-3 | . | CASSFTEGAEAFF | TGTGCCAGCAGCTTCACAGAGGGCGCTGAAGCTTTCTTT
. | TRBJ2-2 | TRBV7-3 | TRBD2 | CASSPPGGNTGELFF | TGTGCCAGCAGCCCCCCGGGGGGGAACACCGGGGAGCTGTTTTTT
. | TRBJ2-3 | TRBV4-1 | TRBD2 | CASSPSGRGDTQYF | TGCGCCAGCAGCCCCAGCGGGAGGGGAGATACGCAGTATTTT
. | TRBJ1-5 | TRBV2 | TRBD1 | CASSRTPGQGFNQPQHF | TGTGCCAGCAGTCGCACTCCGGGACAGGGGTTTAATCAGCCCCAGCATTTT
once | TRBJ1-1 | TRBV12-3/TRBV12-4 | TRBD1 | CASRTQGGTEAFF | TGTGCCAGCAGGACACAGGGGGGCACTGAAGCTTTCTTT
. | TRBJ1-5 | TRBV19 | . | CASSRRDYSNQPQHF | TGTGCCAGTAGTCGGCGGGATTATAGCAATCAGCCCCAGCATTTT
. | TRBJ1-3 | TRBV5-1 | TRBD1 | CASSWDSHSGNTIYF | TGCGCCAGCAGCTGGGACAGCCACTCTGGAAACACCATATATTTT
. | TRBJ2-7 | TRBV5-1 | TRBD2 | CASSPGEGQYF | TGCGCCAGCAGTCCGGGGGAGGGGCAGTACTTC
once | TRBJ2-7 | TRBV2 | TRBD1 | CASSIGQDYEQYF | TGTGCCAGCAGTATCGGACAGGACTACGAGCAGTACTTC
. | TRBJ1-1 | TRBV16 | . | CASSQRQWNTEAFF | TGTGCCAGCAGCCAACGTCAGTGGAACACTGAAGCTTTCTTT
once | TRBJ1-2 | TRBV9 | . | CASSVHGEANYGYTF | TGTGCCAGCAGCGTACACGGGGAGGCTAACTATGGCTACACCTTC
. | TRBJ2-6 | TRBV24-1 | . | CATSLSRVTGANVLTF | TGTGCCACCTCCCTCTCGAGGGTAACTGGGGCCAACGTCCTGACTTTC
. | TRBJ1-2 | TRBV5-5 | . | CASSLVAGVANYGYTF | TGTGCCAGCAGCTTGGTGGCAGGGGTAGCTAACTATGGCTACACCTTC
. | TRBJ2-1 | TRBV27 | . | CASSLRSFSSREQFF | TGTGCCAGCAGTTTAAGGAGCTTCTCAAGCCGTGAGCAGTTCTTC
. | TRBJ2-3 | TRBV5-5 | TRBD2 | CASSFSGRPFWTDTQYF | TGTGCCAGCAGCTTCAGCGGGAGGCCTTTTTGGACAGATACGCAGTATTTT
. | TRBJ2-7 | TRBV4-3 | TRBD1 | CASSRDGRQGTGEQYF | TGCGCCAGCAGCCGAGACGGACGACAGGGAACGGGCGAGCAGTACTTC
many | TRBJ2-7 | TRBV19 | . | CASSIRSGTTYEQYF | TGTGCCAGTAGTATAAGAAGCGGAACGACCTACGAGCAGTACTTC
. | TRBJ1-2 | TRBV6-6 | TRBD1 | CASSVRDRVLNGYTF | TGTGCCAGCAGTGTTCGGGACAGGGTCTTAAATGGCTACACCTTC
few | TRBJ2-2 | TRBV11-1 | . | CASSLAFGTNTGELFF | TGTGCCAGCAGCTTAGCGTTCGGGACGAACACCGGGGAGCTGTTTTTT
. | TRBJ2-1 | TRBV12-5 | . | CASGLSKSGNEQFF | TGTGCTAGTGGTTTGTCAAAGTCGGGGAATGAGCAGTTCTTC
. | TRBJ2-1 | TRBV14 | . | CASSQDGRSYNEQFF | TGTGCCAGCAGCCAAGATGGCCGCTCCTACAATGAGCAGTTCTTC